The rows below give T cell receptor beta chains drawn from one sample of a study of T cell changes during pregnancy in multiple sclerosis. Libraries were prepared by immunoSEQ multiplex PCR; TCRdb keeps only in-frame clonotypes and omits some of them. The repertoire includes under 100,000 clones, 90% to 95% of them detected once, and roughly 1.2% sits in the top ten. The sample consisted of peripheral blood, taken in the second trimester of pregnancy. The receptors shown here come from a female donor with multiple sclerosis, enrolled in a pregnancy study. Each CDR3 is given with its conserved first and last residue. The D gene is left open where the match is weak. Clone size is stated in some rows and not others, as once, few, many or a class when expanded.

V gene	D gene	J gene	clone size	CDR3 DNA	CDR3 protein
TRBV5-1	TRBD1	TRBJ2-3	-	TGCGCCAGCAGCGTCTGGACAGGGGTTACGGATACGCAGTATTTT	CASSVWTGVTDTQYF
TRBV5-4	TRBD1	TRBJ1-1	-	TGTGCCAGCAGCCGATGGACAGGGGTTGCTGAAGCTTTCTTT	CASSRWTGVAEAFF
TRBV5-1	TRBD2	TRBJ2-1	-	TGCGCCAGCAGCTTGGCTAGCGGGAACTCCTACAATGAGCAGTTCTTC	CASSLASGNSYNEQFF
TRBV5-1	TRBD2	TRBJ2-1	-	TGCGCCAGCAGTTTAGCGGGAGGGACCAATGAGCAGTTCTTC	CASSLAGGTNEQFF
TRBV27	TRBD2	TRBJ2-3	-	TGTGCCAGCAGTTCACTAGCGGGCTTTAGCACAGATACGCAGTATTTT	CASSSLAGFSTDTQYF
TRBV30	TRBD2	TRBJ2-1	-	TGTGCCGGTAGCGGGAAGTACAATGAGCAGTTCTTC	CAGSGKYNEQFF
TRBV10-3	-	TRBJ2-7	-	TGTGCCATCAGTGAGTCGTCGCTTAATCGAGGCTTCTCCTACGAGCAGTACTTC	CAISESSLNRGFSYEQYF
TRBV9	-	TRBJ1-1	-	TGTGCCAGCACCTCTGGCCAGGGTAGCACTGAAGCTTTCTTT	CASTSGQGSTEAFF
TRBV7-8	TRBD1	TRBJ2-7	-	TGTGCCAGCAGCTGGCATCCGGGACAGGACTCCTACGAGCAGTACTTC	CASSWHPGQDSYEQYF
TRBV27	-	TRBJ2-7	-	TGTGCCAGCAGTCCGACAGTTTCCTACGAGCAGTACTTC	CASSPTVSYEQYF
TRBV9	TRBD1	TRBJ2-1	-	TGTGCCAGCAGCGCGGGACAGGGGGATTGGCAGTTCTTC	CASSAGQGDWQFF
TRBV5-1	-	TRBJ1-3	-	TGCGCCAGCAGCGAAAATCAGGTTCGCTCTGGAAACACCATATATTTT	CASSENQVRSGNTIYF
TRBV5-4	-	TRBJ2-2	-	TGTGCCAGCAGCTTGGGGCTAGCGACCCCCAACACCGGGGAGCTGTTTTTT	CASSLGLATPNTGELFF
TRBV29-1	TRBD2	TRBJ2-1	-	TGCAGCGTGGAGAGCGGGAGCTCCTACAATGAGCAGTTCTTC	CSVESGSSYNEQFF
TRBV5-6	-	TRBJ2-2	-	TGTGCCAGCAGCTTGACAGAGCCCGACACCGGGGAGCTGTTTTTT	CASSLTEPDTGELFF
TRBV7-6	-	TRBJ1-3	-	TGTGCCAGCAGCCCACAGGGCCCGGAGGGAAACACCATATATTTT	CASSPQGPEGNTIYF
TRBV28	-	TRBJ1-5	-	TGTGCCAGCAGCCCGATTCCGGGTCATAATCAGCCCCAGCATTTT	CASSPIPGHNQPQHF
TRBV27	-	TRBJ2-3	-	TGTGCCAGCCTTGGCGGGGCAGATACGCAGTATTTT	CASLGGADTQYF
TRBV15	TRBD2	TRBJ2-1	-	TGTGCCACCAGCAGAGGGCTAGCGGGAGGAACAACTCACAATGAGCAGTTCTTC	CATSRGLAGGTTHNEQFF
TRBV11-2	-	TRBJ1-1	-	TGTGCCAGCAGCTTAGTGGCCCCTCCAGGGGCGATTACTGAAGCTTTCTTT	CASSLVAPPGAITEAFF
TRBV4-1	-	TRBJ2-1	-	TGCGCCAGCAGCCGAGCGAACTACAATGAGCAGTTCTTC	CASSRANYNEQFF
TRBV6-6	-	TRBJ2-7	-	TGTGCCAGCACCAACAGGGAGGGGATGTACGAGCAGTACTTC	CASTNREGMYEQYF
TRBV28	TRBD2	TRBJ2-1	-	TGTGCCAGCAGTTTGCTTGCGGGAGGGAAAATTAACAATGAGCAGTTCTTC	CASSLLAGGKINNEQFF
TRBV28	-	TRBJ2-7	-	TGTGCCAGCAGTTTACGGCAGGGGAGAGGTGCCTACGAGCAGTACTTC	CASSLRQGRGAYEQYF
TRBV28	-	TRBJ1-4	-	TGTGCCAGCAGTTTGAGGGATCTCCCGATTGCGATACTGTTTTTT	CASSLRDLPIAILFF
TRBV30	TRBD2	TRBJ2-1	-	TGTGCCTTAGGACTAGTTACCCCTCATGAGCAGTTCTTC	CALGLVTPHEQFF
TRBV4-3	TRBD1	TRBJ1-5	once	TGCGCCAGCAGCCAGGACGTACAGGGGACCAGCAATCAGCCCCAGCATTTT	CASSQDVQGTSNQPQHF
TRBV29-1	TRBD1	TRBJ1-1	-	TGCAGCGTTGAATCCCCCCGGGACAGGGCCTGGGGAACTGAAGCTTTCTTT	CSVESPRDRAWGTEAFF
TRBV10-1	-	TRBJ2-1	once	TGCGCCAGCAGTGAGTCCCGGGGCTACAATGAGCAGTTCTTC	CASSESRGYNEQFF
TRBV5-6	TRBD1	TRBJ1-2	-	TGTGCCAGCAGCTGGTGGGGACAGGGCGTAGGGGGCTACACCTTC	CASSWWGQGVGGYTF
TRBV25-1	TRBD1	TRBJ1-4	-	TGTGCGACCGGACAGGGTGAAAAACTGTTTTTT	CATGQGEKLFF
TRBV19	-	TRBJ2-1	-	TGTGCCAGCCAACTAGTCGGGTACAATGAGCAGTTCTTC	CASQLVGYNEQFF
TRBV27	-	TRBJ1-2	-	TGTGCCAGCAGTCCCCCTGGGGCGTATGGCTACACCTTC	CASSPPGAYGYTF
TRBV4-1	-	TRBJ2-1	-	TGCGCCAGCAGCCCCTCCCAGCTAGCAGCCACCTACAATGAGCAGTTCTTC	CASSPSQLAATYNEQFF
TRBV2	TRBD1	TRBJ1-2	-	TGTGCCAGCAGTTCCCGGACAGGGGGTTCTAACTATGGCTACACCTTC	CASSSRTGGSNYGYTF
TRBV7-8	-	TRBJ2-7	-	TGTGCCAGCAGCTTAAAGCCCCAACAGATTTACGAGCAGTACTTC	CASSLKPQQIYEQYF
TRBV27	-	TRBJ1-5	-	TGTGCCAGCGGAGATCAGCCCCAGCATTTT	CASGDQPQHF
TRBV18	-	TRBJ1-5	-	TGTGCCAGCAACGACAGGAGAAATCAGCCCCAGCATTTT	CASNDRRNQPQHF
TRBV21-1	-	TRBJ1-5	-	TGTGCCAGCAGCCGTCAGGGGAAATCTCCCCAGCATTTT	CASSRQGKSPQHF
TRBV15	TRBD1	TRBJ2-4	-	TGTGCCACCAGCAGAGATCCCATGGGACAGCCTATTCAGTACTTC	CATSRDPMGQPIQYF
TRBV7-8	TRBD1	TRBJ1-2	-	TGTGCCAGCAGCCTAGCCGGGACAGGGACATATGGCTACACCTTC	CASSLAGTGTYGYTF
TRBV5-6	-	TRBJ2-5	-	TGTGCCAGCAGCTTGGCCACTCGCGTGAGGTTCCCTCAAGAGACCCAGTACTTC	CASSLATRVRFPQETQYF
TRBV6-1	-	TRBJ1-2	-	TGTGCCAGCAGTGAAGGGTATTTAACGGGGAACTATGGCTACACCTTC	CASSEGYLTGNYGYTF
TRBV5-6	-	TRBJ1-1	-	TGTGCCAGCAGCTTGCCCCGGAGCAGGGCGATCAACACTGAAGCTTTCTTT	CASSLPRSRAINTEAFF
TRBV5-1	-	TRBJ1-2	-	TGCGCCAGCAGCGGCGGGAATACAGGCTATGGCTACACCTTC	CASSGGNTGYGYTF
TRBV2	-	TRBJ2-3	-	TGTGCCAGCAGGGAGGGACTGGATACGCAGTATTTT	CASREGLDTQYF
TRBV28	TRBD2	TRBJ2-3	-	TGTGCCAGCAGCCCAGCCGGGACTAGAAATACGCAGTATTTT	CASSPAGTRNTQYF
TRBV7-9	-	TRBJ2-1	-	TGTGCCAGCAGCTTAGCGGTTCTAGTGTCCCCTCACTCCTACAATGAGCAGTTCTTC	CASSLAVLVSPHSYNEQFF
TRBV6-1	-	TRBJ1-5	-	TGTGCCAGCAGTGAAATCTCCCCCCCACACAGCCAGCATTTT	CASSEISPPHSQHF
TRBV19	TRBD2	TRBJ2-7	once	TGTGCCAGTAGTATAGATCTGGGAGCGGGAGCGGTCTACGAGCAGTACTTC	CASSIDLGAGAVYEQYF
TRBV27	TRBD2	TRBJ2-7	-	TGTGCCAGCAGTTTAACAGTTAGCGGGAGGTATGGATTATTTTACGAGCAGTACTTC	CASSLTVSGRYGLFYEQYF
TRBV19	-	TRBJ2-7	-	TGTGCCAGTAGTTGGGCGGGGTTCTCCTACGAGCAGTACTTC	CASSWAGFSYEQYF